This TCR beta chain came from a study of T-cell memory formation after mild COVID-19. As for the study in general: TCR clusters were mostly confined to one donor each.

TCRdb redid the calling of the 5' RACE reads with MiXCR, one entry per CDR3 protein. The sample shows around 300,000 distinct CDR3 sequences, around 8% of them seen only once. The V gene's germline CDR1 is DFQATT and CDR2 SNEGSKA (reference sequence). This CDR3 region has 15 residues. Trimming took 1 base from V and 0 from J, leaving 13 bases between them. V and J are TRBV20-1 and TRBJ2-7; D may be TRBD2 (6 bases). The sequenced sample was PBMCs or a T cell subset sorted from them (not recorded which). This sequence originates from a man aged 18-30 years who had mild COVID-19 (a few samples of this study predate the infection). Cell type and time point are not known. The CDR3 region is CSARGLRGFSYEQYF. Here the CDR3 DNA reads TGCAGTGCTAGAGGCTTGCGGGGATTCTCCTACGAGCAGTACTTC.